The rows below give T cell receptor beta chains drawn from one sample of a study of regulatory T cells in long-lasting Graves disease. TCRdb analysed the multiplex PCR reads with MiXCR anew, one entry per CDR3 protein. This sample has 620,000 or so distinct CDR3 sequences, with approximately 15% found just once. These same data were also listed under a study on T cells in Graves' hyperthyroidism and ophthalmopathy.

The sample was peripheral blood mononuclear cells (PBMCs), taken at new diagnosis, from a patient treated with antithyroid drugs. The source is a woman aged 25 to 39 with Graves disease. Both conserved end residues are part of each CDR3. Each record gives: V gene, J gene, clone size, D gene, CDR3 DNA, CDR3 protein. A D gene is named only where the DNA matches it firmly. Expanded clones get a size class; other rows say once, few or many, or leave the size out.

v_gene: TRBV9
j_gene: TRBJ2-7
abundance: many
d_gene: TRBD1
CDR3nt: TGTGCCAGCAGCACCCCCTGGGGTGGACAGGGGGAGTACGAGCAGTACTTC
CDR3aa: CASSTPWGGQGEYEQYF

v_gene: TRBV28
j_gene: TRBJ2-7
abundance: many
d_gene: -
CDR3nt: TGTGCCAGCAGTTTATCCCCTCGTCTAGCCTCGGATTTTTTCGCCGAGCAGTACTTC
CDR3aa: CASSLSPRLASDFFAEQYF

v_gene: TRBV28
j_gene: TRBJ2-1
abundance: few
d_gene: TRBD1
CDR3nt: TGTGCCAGCAGTTCCCCGGGACAGGGGTTTTCCTACAATGAGCAGTTCTTC
CDR3aa: CASSSPGQGFSYNEQFF

v_gene: TRBV6-1
j_gene: TRBJ2-2
abundance: many
d_gene: -
CDR3nt: TGTGCCAGCTTTGAGGGGATCATCACCGGGGAGCTGTTTTTT
CDR3aa: CASFEGIITGELFF

v_gene: TRBV20-1
j_gene: TRBJ2-3
abundance: few
d_gene: -
CDR3nt: TGCAGTGCTAGCAGGCAGGGAGATACGCAGTATTTT
CDR3aa: CSASRQGDTQYF

v_gene: TRBV12-3/TRBV12-4
j_gene: TRBJ2-7
abundance: many
d_gene: TRBD2
CDR3nt: TGTGCCAGCAGTTCCTTCCCGGGGAGCGGGAGCGGCGAGCAGTACTTC
CDR3aa: CASSSFPGSGSGEQYF

v_gene: TRBV20-1
j_gene: TRBJ1-2
abundance: few
d_gene: TRBD1
CDR3nt: TGCAGTTCAAGGACAGGGTGGGGCTATGGCTACACCTTC
CDR3aa: CSSRTGWGYGYTF

v_gene: TRBV2
j_gene: TRBJ2-1
abundance: many
d_gene: TRBD1
CDR3nt: TGTGCCAGCAGGGGGACAGGGGGGTGGTACAATGAGCAGTTCTTC
CDR3aa: CASRGTGGWYNEQFF

v_gene: TRBV11-2
j_gene: TRBJ1-5
abundance: many
d_gene: -
CDR3nt: TGTGCCAGCAGCTTAGGGGCCCAGGGCCTTTTTAGCAATCAGCCCCAGCATTTT
CDR3aa: CASSLGAQGLFSNQPQHF

v_gene: TRBV2
j_gene: TRBJ2-7
abundance: many
d_gene: -
CDR3nt: TGTGCCAGCAGAAGAGACTCGCACTACGAGCAGTACTTC
CDR3aa: CASRRDSHYEQYF

v_gene: TRBV11-2
j_gene: TRBJ2-2
abundance: many
d_gene: -
CDR3nt: TGTGCCAGCAGCTTAGGGGGGTTGTTCACCGGGGAGCTGTTTTTT
CDR3aa: CASSLGGLFTGELFF

v_gene: TRBV2
j_gene: TRBJ2-3
abundance: -
d_gene: TRBD2
CDR3nt: TGTGCCAGCAGACGGACTAGCGGGACGGGAGATACGCAGTATTTT
CDR3aa: CASRRTSGTGDTQYF

v_gene: TRBV6-1
j_gene: TRBJ2-1
abundance: few
d_gene: TRBD2
CDR3nt: TGTGCCAGCAATAGGTTAGCGGGGGACAATGAGCAGTTCTTC
CDR3aa: CASNRLAGDNEQFF

v_gene: TRBV12-3/TRBV12-4
j_gene: TRBJ2-3
abundance: many
d_gene: TRBD2
CDR3nt: TGTGCCAGCAGGACAGGGACTAGCGGGCACACAGATACGCAGTATTTT
CDR3aa: CASRTGTSGHTDTQYF

v_gene: TRBV28
j_gene: TRBJ1-5
abundance: many
d_gene: TRBD1
CDR3nt: TGTGCCAGCAGGGGAACACCGGGACAGGGGGGAGTTTATCAGCCCCAGCATTTT
CDR3aa: CASRGTPGQGGVYQPQHF

v_gene: TRBV19
j_gene: TRBJ2-5
abundance: many
d_gene: TRBD2
CDR3nt: TGTGCCAGTGCCTTAGCGGGACGAGAGACCCAGTACTTC
CDR3aa: CASALAGRETQYF

v_gene: TRBV20-1
j_gene: TRBJ2-1
abundance: many
d_gene: -
CDR3nt: TGCAGTGCCACGGACAACTACAATGAGCAGTTCTTC
CDR3aa: CSATDNYNEQFF

v_gene: TRBV7-3
j_gene: TRBJ2-6
abundance: few
d_gene: -
CDR3nt: TGTGCCAGCAGGGGAGTTGGGGCCAACGTCCTGACTTTC
CDR3aa: CASRGVGANVLTF

v_gene: TRBV30
j_gene: TRBJ2-1
abundance: few
d_gene: -
CDR3nt: TGTGCCTTGGAAGAGAGAATCGGGCCAAATGAGCAGTTCTTC
CDR3aa: CALEERIGPNEQFF

v_gene: TRBV15
j_gene: TRBJ1-3
abundance: many
d_gene: TRBD1
CDR3nt: TGTGCCACCAGCAGAGGTGGACAGGACTCTGGAAACACCATATATTTT
CDR3aa: CATSRGGQDSGNTIYF

v_gene: TRBV20-1
j_gene: TRBJ2-3
abundance: -
d_gene: TRBD2
CDR3nt: TGCAGTGCTAGAGTAAACATAGCGGGAGGGCCCGGGCGAGATACGCAGTATTTT
CDR3aa: CSARVNIAGGPGRDTQYF

v_gene: TRBV10-3
j_gene: TRBJ1-1
abundance: -
d_gene: TRBD1
CDR3nt: TGTGCCTCCACCCCGACAGGGGCAAACACTGAAGCTTTCTTT
CDR3aa: CASTPTGANTEAFF

v_gene: TRBV6-1
j_gene: TRBJ1-6
abundance: -
d_gene: -
CDR3nt: TGTGCCAGCCTAGGGGCCGATCTTTCACCCCTCCACTTT
CDR3aa: CASLGADLSPLHF

v_gene: TRBV28
j_gene: TRBJ2-1
abundance: many
d_gene: -
CDR3nt: TGTGCCAGCAGTATTATCGTTTTGGGGGGTCCCGACAATGAGCAGTTCTTC
CDR3aa: CASSIIVLGGPDNEQFF

v_gene: TRBV14
j_gene: TRBJ2-7
abundance: few
d_gene: TRBD1
CDR3nt: TGTGCCAGCAGCCCGGGACAGGGGATGGGCGAGCAGTACTTC
CDR3aa: CASSPGQGMGEQYF

v_gene: TRBV19
j_gene: TRBJ1-1
abundance: many
d_gene: -
CDR3nt: TGTGCCAGTAGTACGAGAGGGGGGTCGGACACTGAAGCTTTCTTT
CDR3aa: CASSTRGGSDTEAFF

v_gene: TRBV27
j_gene: TRBJ1-2
abundance: few
d_gene: TRBD1
CDR3nt: TGTGCCAGCAGGGACAGGGGGCAGGTCGATGGCTACACCTTC
CDR3aa: CASRDRGQVDGYTF

v_gene: TRBV19
j_gene: TRBJ2-7
abundance: few
d_gene: -
CDR3nt: TGTGCCAGTAGTATAATGATAGACTCCTACGAGCAGTACTTC
CDR3aa: CASSIMIDSYEQYF

v_gene: TRBV4-2
j_gene: TRBJ1-4
abundance: few
d_gene: -
CDR3nt: TGTGCCAGCAGCCGCGGAGAGGGTGAAAAACTGTTTTTT
CDR3aa: CASSRGEGEKLFF

v_gene: TRBV7-2
j_gene: TRBJ2-1
abundance: many
d_gene: -
CDR3nt: TGTGCCAGCATCGATAAGGGGTCAGGGGTCGGTGAGCAGTTCTTC
CDR3aa: CASIDKGSGVGEQFF